This T cell receptor (beta chain) was recovered during a study of blood T cell repertoires in COVID-19. This CDR3 spans 17 amino acids. The J segment lost 3 bases and the V segment lost 4 bases, leaving 13 bases of the junction unmatched. The germline V gene encodes CDR1 MNHEY and CDR2 SMNVEV (reference sequence). The protocol was immunoSEQ multiplex PCR, while the TCRdb copy is restricted to in-frame clones and leaves out a portion. The data hold under 130,000 clones, with about 75% observed a single time. This receptor was identified in a woman aged 70 to 79 with acute or convalescent COVID-19. Sequencing used peripheral blood. This chain connects TRBV27 to TRBJ1-2, with TRBD1 matching over 8 bases. CDR3 nucleotide sequence: TGTGCCAGCAGTTCCGCCGGGACAGGCCTAAGGGACTATGGCTACACCTTC. Translation gives CASSSAGTGLRDYGYTF.